These 27 T cell receptor beta chains were sequenced from one sample in a study of OX40 agonist ivuxolimab in advanced cancers. Clones were sequenced by immunoSEQ multiplex PCR, and TCRdb holds only the in-frame ones, with some missing. The table shows approximately 58,000 clones, with 80% to 90% occurring only once. This sample comprised CD4+ or CD8+ T cells sorted from blood, obtained in a trial of the OX40 agonist ivuxolimab. All receptors come from an adult with an advanced solid tumor such as melanoma, head and neck, liver or kidney cancer.

The rearrangement uses TRBV25-1 and TRBJ2-1; D might be TRBD2 (6 bases). The CDR3 is made up of 16 amino acids. Trimming took off 2 bases at V and 0 bases at J, with 11 bases between the two ends. CDR1 and CDR2 from the germline V gene are MGHDK and SYGVNS. CDR3 nucleotides: TGTGCCAGCAGTGAACCCGGGAGTGTCTCCTACAATGAGCAGTTCTTC. Amino acids: CASSEPGSVSYNEQFF.

The chain has TRBV29-1 and TRBJ2-1; D not resolved. Trimming removed 7 bases at V and 3 bases at J, with 7 bases between. The germline V gene encodes CDR1 SQVTM and CDR2 ANQGSEA. The CDR3 is 11 residues long. The CDR3 nucleotides read TGCAGCGGCGGCCACTACAATGAGCAGTTCTTC. Protein product: CSGGHYNEQFF.

This chain joins TRBV5-1 and TRBJ2-1; D may match TRBD1 or TRBD2 (5 bases each). This CDR3 spans 15 amino acids. V lost 0 bases and J lost 6, with 13 bases in between. Germline CDR1 SGHRS, CDR2 YFSETQ. The CDR3: CASSLAGLGVNEQFF. CDR3 bases: TGCGCCAGCAGCTTGGCTGGGCTGGGGGTCAATGAGCAGTTCTTC.

The J gene is TRBJ2-5, the V gene TRBV7-9, with D possibly TRBD1 on 6 matching bases. Trimming took 5 bases from V and 5 from J, leaving 12 bases between them. Per the germline V gene, CDR1 is SEHNR and CDR2 is FQNEAQ (reference sequence). The CDR3 runs to 13 residues. The CDR3, as DNA: TGTGCCAGCAGCCCAGGGGTCCGGGAGACCCAGTACTTC. Translating gives CASSPGVRETQYF.

Written as DNA, the CDR3 is TGTGCCAGCAGCCAGTCAGGGATCAGTGAAAAACTGTTTTTT. Amino acid sequence: CASSQSGISEKLFF. This rearrangement joins TRBV6-1 to TRBJ1-4, with D possibly being TRBD1 (5 bases). Germline loops: CDR1 MNHNS, CDR2 SASEGT. Trimming shortened V by 6 bases and J by 7 bases, and 15 bases separated the two germline ends. The CDR3 is 14 residues long.

The chain is built from TRBV2 and TRBJ1-1; no clear D. Germline V gene data show CDR1 as SNHLY and CDR2 as FYNNEI. With 0 bases removed from V and 5 bases from J, the gap between germline ends came to 10 bases. This CDR3 is built from 14 residues. This CDR3 is CASSEALRETEAFF. In DNA form, the CDR3 reads TGTGCCAGCAGTGAAGCGCTTCGTGAAACTGAAGCTTTCTTT. The full variable domain, with the rest looked up from reference TRBV2 and TRBJ1-1, is EPEVTQTPSHQVTQMGQEVILRCVPISNHLYFYWYRQILGQKVEFLVSFYNNEISEKSEIFDDQFSVERPDGSNFTLKIRSTKLEDSAMYFCASSEALRETEAFFGQGTRLTVV.

The chain combines TRBV28 with TRBJ2-7; the D gene is possibly TRBD2 (5 bases). Germline V gene sequence: CDR1 MDHEN, CDR2 SYDVKM. Trimming shortened V by 6 bases and J by 2 bases, and 11 bases separated the two germline ends. This CDR3 region has 13 residues. This chain's CDR3 is CASSSGNPYEQYF. The CDR3, as DNA: TGTGCCAGCAGCTCCGGGAACCCCTACGAGCAGTACTTC.

The chain combines TRBV27 with TRBJ2-5, with a weak D call TRBD1 (6 bases). The V and J ends lost 3 bases and 1 base respectively, with 12 bases between them. Per the germline V gene, CDR1 is MNHEY and CDR2 is SMNVEV (reference sequence). The CDR3 extends over 15 amino acids. Here the CDR3 reads CASSFAGAFQETQYF. For the CDR3, the DNA is TGTGCCAGCAGTTTCGCAGGGGCTTTCCAAGAGACCCAGTACTTC.

The rearrangement links TRBV27 to TRBJ2-7; D is unclear. Looked up from germline, CDR1 is MNHEY and CDR2 is SMNVEV (reference sequence). This CDR3 comprises 14 residues. Trimming left V 0 bases short and J 0 bases short, with 6 bases between. The DNA for the CDR3 is TGTGCCAGCAGTTTATCGGGTCGCTCCTACGAGCAGTACTTC. Translated, it gives CASSLSGRSYEQYF.

The chain recombines TRBV15 with TRBJ1-2; D might be TRBD1 (5 bases). The CDR3 runs to 15 residues. Germline CDR1 LNHNV, CDR2 YYDKDF (reference sequence). Trimming stripped 2 bases from V and 6 bases from J, with 16 bases between. As DNA, the CDR3 is TGTGCCACCAGCAGAAACCCTCAGGGTACTGATGGCTACACCTTC. Translating gives CATSRNPQGTDGYTF.

The chain employs TRBV4-1 and TRBJ2-7; 8 nucleotides line up with TRBD2. Germline values: CDR1 MGHRA, CDR2 YSYEKL. This CDR3 comprises 16 residues. Trimming at V came to 0 bases and at J to 3 bases, leaving 7 bases not matched to a gene. CDR3 protein: CASSQDVTSAFYEQYF. The CDR3 bases are TGCGCCAGCAGCCAAGATGTGACTAGCGCCTTCTACGAGCAGTACTTC.

The chain joins TRBV2 to TRBJ2-7, with TRBD1 matching 11 bases. Germline V CDR1 and CDR2: SNHLY, FYNNEI. The CDR3 length is 14 residues. V dropped 4 bases and J dropped 3; count of bases not matched to a gene: 2. This chain's CDR3 is CASSGTGGYYEQYF. The CDR3 DNA is TGTGCCAGCAGTGGGACAGGGGGCTACTACGAGCAGTACTTC.

The genes are TRBV10-3 and TRBJ2-1; D is undetermined. The CDR3 runs 12 residues. V shed 4 bases and J shed 5 bases, with 6 bases lying between them. Germline V gives CDR1 ENHRY, CDR2 SYGVKD. CDR3 in amino acids: CAISGRDNEQFF. The CDR3 coding sequence is TGTGCCATCAGTGGCCGGGACAATGAGCAGTTCTTC.

The CDR3 sequence is CASSDDTNTIYF. CDR3 DNA: TGCGCCAGCAGCGACGACACCAACACCATATATTTT. The chain recombines TRBV5-1 with TRBJ1-3; no definite D call. This CDR3 region has 12 residues. The V end was cut by 4 bases, the J end by 7 bases, with 9 bases between. Germline loops: CDR1 SGHRS, CDR2 YFSETQ.

This chain connects TRBV19 to TRBJ1-1, with D maybe TRBD1 (6 bases). The CDR3 is 18 residues long. Germline lookup yields CDR1 LNHDA and CDR2 SQIVND (reference sequence). Trimming stripped 6 bases from V and 3 bases from J, with 26 bases between. The CDR3 nucleotides read TGTGCCAGTAGCTCTATAGGATTTTCGGGGGGCTCCGACACTGAAGCTTTCTTT. It translates to CASSSIGFSGGSDTEAFF.

The chain uses TRBV6-5 and TRBJ2-5; 8 nucleotides line up with TRBD1. V dropped 7 bases and J dropped 5; count of bases not matched to a gene: 9. In germline, CDR1 is MNHEY, CDR2 SVGAGI. The CDR3 runs 14 residues. The CDR3 DNA reads as TGTGCCAGCAACGACAGGGGAAGAGGGGAGACCCAGTACTTC. As protein: CASNDRGRGETQYF.

The CDR3 spells CASSLHRDTPYEQYF. Here the CDR3 DNA reads TGTGCCAGCAGCTTACACCGGGACACTCCCTACGAGCAGTACTTC. The V gene is TRBV7-9, the J gene TRBJ2-7, with D possibly being TRBD1 (6 bases). Looked up from germline, CDR1 is SEHNR and CDR2 is FQNEAQ (reference sequence). V was clipped by 2 bases and J by 2 bases, with 13 bases between them. The CDR3 consists of 15 residues.

This chain links TRBV9 with TRBJ1-2; no clear D gene. The CDR3 consists of 14 residues. V lost 0 bases and J 8 bases, leaving 14 bases between the germline ends. CDR1 and CDR2 from the germline V gene are SGDLS and YYNGEE. The CDR3 nucleotides are TGTGCCAGCAGCGTAGCAACACCCCTGTGGGGCTACACCTTC. It yields the protein CASSVATPLWGYTF.

The count of this clone is one. The chain carries TRBV11-2 and TRBJ1-1; D not resolved. Germline loops: CDR1 SGHAT, CDR2 FQNNGV. Trimming removed 7 bases at V and 1 base at J, with 13 bases between. The CDR3 length is 14 residues. The CDR3 is CASIFGRGNTEAFF. CDR3 in DNA: TGTGCCAGCATTTTTGGGCGGGGGAACACTGAAGCTTTCTTT.

This clone appeared a few times. The chain is built from TRBV27 and TRBJ1-2; 7 positions agree with TRBD1. The CDR3 has 13 amino acids. The J segment lost 8 bases and the V segment lost 2 bases, leaving 5 bases of the junction unmatched. The V gene's germline CDR1 is MNHEY and CDR2 SMNVEV (reference sequence). CDR3 DNA sequence: TGTGCCAGCAGTTTAAAGGGGGCAGGAGGCTACACCTTC. It translates to CASSLKGAGGYTF.

The rearrangement uses TRBV28 and TRBJ2-5, with TRBD2 identical over 12 bases. After removal of 8 bases from V and 4 bases from J, the junction contained 8 bases not matched to a gene. The germline V gene encodes CDR1 MDHEN and CDR2 SYDVKM. This CDR3 is 15 amino acids long. CDR3 sequence: CASGTRLAGVETQYF. In DNA, the CDR3 is TGTGCCAGCGGAACCCGACTAGCGGGGGTAGAGACCCAGTACTTC.

The V and J genes are TRBV19 and TRBJ2-1; D not certain. Trimming shortened V by 5 bases and J by 6 bases, and 5 bases separated the two germline ends. The CDR3 extends over 11 amino acids. Germline CDR1 and CDR2: LNHDA and SQIVND (reference sequence). The DNA for the CDR3 is TGTGCCAGTAGTCGCGCCAATGAGCAGTTCTTC. This translates into CASSRANEQFF.

The chain combines TRBV11-2 with TRBJ1-1, with D unclear. The length of the CDR3 is 14 residues. Germline-derived CDR1 and CDR2 are SGHAT and FQNNGV. Trimming cost V 1 base and J 0 bases, with 6 bases left between them. The chain's CDR3 is CASSLGSVNTEAFF. The CDR3 coding sequence is TGTGCCAGCAGCTTAGGGTCCGTGAACACTGAAGCTTTCTTT.

The chain joins TRBV27 to TRBJ2-3; tentatively, D is TRBD2 (5 bases). Germline V gene data show CDR1 as MNHEY and CDR2 as SMNVEV (reference sequence). Trimming left V 6 bases short and J 5 bases short, with 12 bases between. This CDR3 has 13 residues. CDR3 in DNA: TGTGCCAGCAGGAGGGATTTGCTAGATACGCAGTATTTT. This encodes CASRRDLLDTQYF.

The chain has TRBV29-1 and TRBJ1-4, with TRBD1 identical over 7 bases. Germline V lookup: CDR1 SQVTM, CDR2 ANQGSEA. This CDR3 has 13 amino acids. After removal of 8 bases from V and 8 bases from J, the junction contained 11 bases not matched to a gene. In DNA, the CDR3 is TGCAGCATTCTCACAGGGGTAGGCGAAAAACTGTTTTTT. Translating it yields CSILTGVGEKLFF.

The V and J genes are TRBV25-1 and TRBJ1-3; D not resolved. This CDR3 has 16 amino acids. CDR1 and CDR2 from the germline V gene are MGHDK and SYGVNS. The V end was cut by 1 base, the J end by 0 bases, with 10 bases between. DNA of the CDR3: TGTGCCAGCAGTGAATCAGAGAGGATCTCTGGAAACACCATATATTTT. Translated: CASSESERISGNTIYF.

V and J are TRBV7-2 and TRBJ2-5; maybe TRBD1 (6 bases). From germline, CDR1 is SGHTA and CDR2 FQGNSA. The CDR3 is 17 amino acids. Trimming removed 5 bases from V and 5 bases from J, with 24 bases in between. In DNA, the CDR3 is TGTGCCAGCAGCCTACGACAGGACGCTATATTGGGTGAGACCCAGTACTTC. Translation gives CASSLRQDAILGETQYF.